A selection of T cell receptor beta chains follows, all from one sample in a study of blood T cell repertoires in COVID-19. The table came from immunoSEQ multiplex PCR; TCRdb's copy has only in-frame clones and leaves some out. The sample yields 150,000 or so clones, 82% seen once. Sequencing was carried out using peripheral blood. The receptors were gathered from a human donor with acute or convalescent COVID-19. The donor label of this sample is uncertain. CDR3s include the opening cysteine and the closing phenylalanine or tryptophan. Each record gives: J gene, V gene, D gene, clone size, CDR3 protein, CDR3 DNA. D genes are given only for firm matches. Where a row states a size, it is once, few, many or the class of an expanded clone; other rows omit it.

j_gene: TRBJ1-5; v_gene: TRBV12-3/TRBV12-4; d_gene: TRBD1; abundance: NA; CDR3aa: CASSKDRVQPQHF; CDR3nt: TGTGCCAGCAGCAAGGACAGGGTTCAGCCCCAGCATTTT
j_gene: TRBJ2-7; v_gene: TRBV6-5; d_gene: TRBD1; abundance: NA; CDR3aa: CASNWGQGVRYEQYF; CDR3nt: TGTGCCAGCAACTGGGGACAGGGGGTCAGGTACGAGCAGTACTTC
j_gene: TRBJ1-1; v_gene: TRBV9; d_gene: NA; abundance: NA; CDR3aa: CASSVAGGTGNTEAFF; CDR3nt: TGTGCCAGCAGCGTAGCTGGGGGGACCGGGAACACTGAAGCTTTCTTT
j_gene: TRBJ1-5; v_gene: TRBV7-8; d_gene: NA; abundance: NA; CDR3aa: CASSPRQGTFQPQHF; CDR3nt: TGTGCCAGCAGCCCGCGGCAAGGAACCTTTCAGCCCCAGCATTTT
j_gene: TRBJ2-5; v_gene: TRBV5-1; d_gene: NA; abundance: NA; CDR3aa: CASRGRLGRETQYF; CDR3nt: TGCGCCAGCCGAGGCCGGCTAGGTCGGGAGACCCAGTACTTC
j_gene: TRBJ2-5; v_gene: TRBV5-1; d_gene: TRBD1; abundance: few; CDR3aa: CASSPDRGVQETQYF; CDR3nt: TGCGCCAGCAGCCCCGACAGGGGCGTCCAAGAGACCCAGTACTTC
j_gene: TRBJ1-1; v_gene: TRBV3-1/TRBV3-2; d_gene: TRBD1; abundance: NA; CDR3aa: CASSQGGTGWGTEAFF; CDR3nt: TGTGCCAGCAGCCAAGGCGGGACAGGGTGGGGCACTGAAGCTTTCTTT
j_gene: TRBJ2-3; v_gene: TRBV10-1; d_gene: NA; abundance: NA; CDR3aa: CASSDPRGARSTDTQYF; CDR3nt: TGCGCCAGCAGTGACCCCCGGGGAGCACGGAGCACAGATACGCAGTATTTT
j_gene: TRBJ1-2; v_gene: TRBV6-5; d_gene: TRBD1; abundance: NA; CDR3aa: CASSHRGEGYGYTF; CDR3nt: TGTGCCAGCAGTCACAGGGGGGAAGGCTATGGCTACACCTTC
j_gene: TRBJ1-2; v_gene: TRBV3-1/TRBV3-2; d_gene: TRBD1; abundance: once; CDR3aa: CASSHQDRTSNYGYTF; CDR3nt: TGTGCCAGCAGCCACCAGGACAGGACATCTAACTATGGCTACACCTTC
j_gene: TRBJ1-4; v_gene: TRBV6-5; d_gene: TRBD1; abundance: NA; CDR3aa: CASSSQTGGSEKLFF; CDR3nt: TGTGCCAGCAGTTCCCAGACAGGGGGCTCTGAAAAACTGTTTTTT
j_gene: TRBJ2-7; v_gene: TRBV19; d_gene: NA; abundance: NA; CDR3aa: CASSCWSGGGIEQYF; CDR3nt: TGTGCCAGTAGCTGCTGGTCGGGTGGAGGTATCGAGCAGTACTTC
j_gene: TRBJ2-7; v_gene: TRBV7-9; d_gene: NA; abundance: NA; CDR3aa: CASSSIMDMREQYF; CDR3nt: TGTGCCAGCAGCTCAATCATGGACATGCGGGAGCAGTACTTC
j_gene: TRBJ1-3; v_gene: TRBV10-3; d_gene: NA; abundance: NA; CDR3aa: CAISGYSGTGNTIYF; CDR3nt: TGTGCCATCAGTGGGTACTCGGGGACTGGAAACACCATATATTTT
j_gene: TRBJ2-2; v_gene: TRBV9; d_gene: TRBD1; abundance: NA; CDR3aa: CASSVGGQGYTGELFF; CDR3nt: TGTGCCAGCAGCGTAGGAGGACAGGGATATACCGGGGAGCTGTTTTTT
j_gene: TRBJ1-1; v_gene: TRBV4-1; d_gene: NA; abundance: NA; CDR3aa: CASSRGEGVNTEAFF; CDR3nt: TGCGCCAGCAGCCGGGGGGAAGGGGTGAACACTGAAGCTTTCTTT
j_gene: TRBJ2-7; v_gene: TRBV11-3; d_gene: TRBD2; abundance: NA; CDR3aa: CASSPGLAGPSYEQYF; CDR3nt: TGTGCCAGCAGCCCAGGACTAGCGGGGCCCTCCTACGAGCAGTACTTC
j_gene: TRBJ1-5; v_gene: TRBV19; d_gene: NA; abundance: NA; CDR3aa: CASRASNQPQHF; CDR3nt: TGTGCCAGTAGGGCCAGCAATCAGCCCCAGCATTTT
j_gene: TRBJ1-4; v_gene: TRBV6-1; d_gene: NA; abundance: once; CDR3aa: CASSEALLGAPGEKLFF; CDR3nt: TGTGCCAGCAGTGAAGCGCTTCTGGGCGCCCCAGGGGAAAAACTGTTTTTT
j_gene: TRBJ2-5; v_gene: TRBV7-2; d_gene: NA; abundance: NA; CDR3aa: CASSFTVQETQYF; CDR3nt: TGTGCCAGCAGCTTTACAGTCCAAGAGACCCAGTACTTC
j_gene: TRBJ1-3; v_gene: TRBV19; d_gene: NA; abundance: NA; CDR3aa: CASRLNRDLGGGNTIYF; CDR3nt: TGTGCCAGTAGGCTAAACCGGGACCTGGGAGGAGGAAACACCATATATTTT
j_gene: TRBJ1-1; v_gene: TRBV19; d_gene: NA; abundance: NA; CDR3aa: CASSTILGGAFF; CDR3nt: TGTGCCAGTAGTACAATCCTAGGCGGAGCTTTCTTT
j_gene: TRBJ2-2; v_gene: TRBV21-1; d_gene: NA; abundance: NA; CDR3aa: CASSKCRAGELFF; CDR3nt: TGTGCCAGCAGCAAATGTCGCGCCGGGGAGCTGTTTTTT
j_gene: TRBJ1-2; v_gene: TRBV5-6; d_gene: NA; abundance: NA; CDR3aa: CATGRGRAGYTF; CDR3nt: TGTGCCACCGGGCGGGGCAGGGCTGGCTACACCTTC
j_gene: TRBJ2-7; v_gene: TRBV19; d_gene: NA; abundance: NA; CDR3aa: CASSIAGTYEQYF; CDR3nt: TGTGCCAGTAGTATCGCAGGGACCTACGAGCAGTACTTC
j_gene: TRBJ2-3; v_gene: TRBV9; d_gene: TRBD1; abundance: NA; CDR3aa: CASSVGQVSTDTQYF; CDR3nt: TGTGCCAGCAGCGTGGGACAGGTGAGCACAGATACGCAGTATTTT
j_gene: TRBJ1-2; v_gene: TRBV19; d_gene: TRBD1; abundance: NA; CDR3aa: CASSTLDRRGGYTF; CDR3nt: TGTGCCAGTAGTACTCTGGACAGGAGGGGTGGCTACACCTTC
j_gene: TRBJ1-5; v_gene: TRBV18; d_gene: TRBD1; abundance: NA; CDR3aa: CASSPRGQGSGSNQPQHF; CDR3nt: TGTGCCAGCTCACCGAGGGGACAGGGAAGCGGTAGCAATCAGCCCCAGCATTTT
j_gene: TRBJ2-1; v_gene: TRBV12-3/TRBV12-4; d_gene: TRBD2; abundance: NA; CDR3aa: CASSTSGVREQFF; CDR3nt: TGTGCCAGTTCGACTAGCGGGGTAAGAGAGCAGTTCTTC
j_gene: TRBJ2-5; v_gene: TRBV3-1/TRBV3-2; d_gene: NA; abundance: NA; CDR3aa: CASSPPRGTQETQYF; CDR3nt: TGTGCCAGCAGCCCCCCTAGGGGAACTCAAGAGACCCAGTACTTC
j_gene: TRBJ1-1; v_gene: TRBV19; d_gene: NA; abundance: NA; CDR3aa: CASSYSLNTEAFF; CDR3nt: TGTGCCAGTAGCTACAGCCTGAACACTGAAGCTTTCTTT
j_gene: TRBJ1-1; v_gene: TRBV7-6; d_gene: TRBD1; abundance: NA; CDR3aa: CASSLLRTGGNTEAFF; CDR3nt: TGTGCCAGCAGCCTCCTCCGGACAGGGGGGAACACTGAAGCTTTCTTT
j_gene: TRBJ1-2; v_gene: TRBV4-2; d_gene: NA; abundance: NA; CDR3aa: CASSQDGGVTGYTF; CDR3nt: TGTGCCAGCAGCCAAGATGGAGGGGTGACTGGCTACACCTTC
j_gene: TRBJ2-5; v_gene: TRBV19; d_gene: NA; abundance: NA; CDR3aa: CASSTGAETQYF; CDR3nt: TGTGCCAGTAGTACAGGGGCCGAGACCCAGTACTTC
j_gene: TRBJ2-1; v_gene: TRBV25-1; d_gene: NA; abundance: NA; CDR3aa: CASSEFRGVDNEQFF; CDR3nt: TGTGCCAGCAGTGAGTTCAGGGGAGTAGACAATGAGCAGTTCTTC
j_gene: TRBJ1-6; v_gene: TRBV5-5; d_gene: NA; abundance: many; CDR3aa: CASSLAGQGGLGSYNSPLHF; CDR3nt: TGTGCCAGCAGCTTGGCCGGACAAGGCGGATTAGGGTCCTATAATTCACCCCTCCACTTT
j_gene: TRBJ1-3; v_gene: TRBV14; d_gene: TRBD1; abundance: once; CDR3aa: CASSPTGGLSSGNTIYF; CDR3nt: TGTGCCAGCAGTCCAACAGGGGGCTTGAGCTCTGGAAACACCATATATTTT
j_gene: TRBJ2-5; v_gene: TRBV9; d_gene: NA; abundance: few; CDR3aa: CASSVNPGYETQYF; CDR3nt: TGTGCCAGCAGTGTAAATCCAGGGTACGAGACCCAGTACTTC
j_gene: TRBJ1-1; v_gene: TRBV5-1; d_gene: NA; abundance: NA; CDR3aa: CASSLSQWGRNEAFF; CDR3nt: TGCGCCAGCAGCCTCTCTCAGTGGGGCCGCAACGAAGCTTTCTTT
j_gene: TRBJ1-4; v_gene: TRBV4-2; d_gene: TRBD1; abundance: NA; CDR3aa: CASSQEVTGLFPTNEKLFF; CDR3nt: TGTGCCAGCAGCCAAGAGGTGACAGGGCTCTTTCCGACTAATGAAAAACTGTTTTTT
j_gene: TRBJ2-5; v_gene: TRBV6-5; d_gene: NA; abundance: NA; CDR3aa: CASGAFSHPETQYF; CDR3nt: TGTGCCAGCGGGGCCTTTTCCCATCCCGAGACCCAGTACTTC
j_gene: TRBJ2-2; v_gene: TRBV3-1/TRBV3-2; d_gene: TRBD1; abundance: NA; CDR3aa: CASSRQGAGELFF; CDR3nt: TGTGCCAGCAGCCGACAGGGGGCCGGGGAGCTGTTTTTT
j_gene: TRBJ2-3; v_gene: TRBV5-4; d_gene: NA; abundance: once; CDR3aa: CASSYGGAGTDTQYF; CDR3nt: TGTGCCAGCAGCTACGGAGGGGCTGGCACAGATACGCAGTATTTT
j_gene: TRBJ1-2; v_gene: TRBV5-8; d_gene: TRBD1; abundance: NA; CDR3aa: CASSTSGTGGNYGYTF; CDR3nt: TGTGCCAGCAGCACCTCCGGGACAGGGGGAAACTATGGCTACACCTTC
j_gene: TRBJ2-1; v_gene: TRBV18; d_gene: TRBD2; abundance: NA; CDR3aa: CASSPEASGADNEQFF; CDR3nt: TGTGCCAGCTCACCAGAAGCCAGCGGGGCAGACAATGAGCAGTTCTTC
j_gene: TRBJ2-4; v_gene: TRBV12-3/TRBV12-4; d_gene: NA; abundance: NA; CDR3aa: CASSLDQGSIQYF; CDR3nt: TGTGCCAGCAGTTTGGATCAGGGCAGCATTCAGTACTTC
j_gene: TRBJ1-5; v_gene: TRBV4-1; d_gene: NA; abundance: NA; CDR3aa: CASSQDSDQPQHF; CDR3nt: TGCGCCAGCAGCCAAGATTCTGATCAGCCCCAGCATTTT
j_gene: TRBJ2-2; v_gene: TRBV9; d_gene: NA; abundance: few; CDR3aa: CASQTRPAGELFF; CDR3nt: TGTGCCAGCCAGACTAGACCTGCCGGGGAGCTGTTTTTT
j_gene: TRBJ2-1; v_gene: TRBV3-1/TRBV3-2; d_gene: TRBD1; abundance: NA; CDR3aa: CASSLAGTGGYNEQFF; CDR3nt: TGTGCCAGCAGCCTAGCCGGGACAGGGGGGTACAATGAGCAGTTCTTC
j_gene: TRBJ2-6; v_gene: TRBV5-1; d_gene: NA; abundance: NA; CDR3aa: CASSLEAGSGANVLTF; CDR3nt: TGCGCCAGCAGCTTGGAAGCGGGCTCTGGGGCCAACGTCCTGACTTTC
j_gene: TRBJ1-2; v_gene: TRBV5-1; d_gene: TRBD1; abundance: once; CDR3aa: CASSLDGTGAYGYTF; CDR3nt: TGCGCCAGCAGCTTGGATGGGACAGGGGCATATGGCTACACCTTC
j_gene: TRBJ1-5; v_gene: TRBV30; d_gene: TRBD1; abundance: NA; CDR3aa: CAWSRPDRGSNQPQHF; CDR3nt: TGTGCCTGGAGTCGACCGGACAGGGGGAGCAATCAGCCCCAGCATTTT
j_gene: TRBJ1-1; v_gene: TRBV5-4; d_gene: NA; abundance: NA; CDR3aa: CASSLVYSGNTEAFF; CDR3nt: TGTGCCAGCAGTCTGGTGTATAGCGGGAACACTGAAGCTTTCTTT
j_gene: TRBJ1-5; v_gene: TRBV19; d_gene: NA; abundance: NA; CDR3aa: CASSGQGLFAQPQHF; CDR3nt: TGTGCCAGTAGTGGGCAGGGGCTCTTTGCTCAGCCCCAGCATTTT
j_gene: TRBJ1-1; v_gene: TRBV14; d_gene: NA; abundance: NA; CDR3aa: CASSQDWGPAFF; CDR3nt: TGTGCCAGCAGCCAAGATTGGGGCCCAGCTTTCTTT
j_gene: TRBJ2-1; v_gene: TRBV3-1/TRBV3-2; d_gene: NA; abundance: NA; CDR3aa: CASSYAGGSSYNEQFF; CDR3nt: TGTGCCAGCAGCTACGCAGGGGGGAGCTCCTACAATGAGCAGTTCTTC
j_gene: TRBJ1-5; v_gene: TRBV4-2; d_gene: NA; abundance: NA; CDR3aa: CASSQVVSRVGQPQHF; CDR3nt: TGTGCCAGCAGCCAAGTAGTTAGCAGGGTGGGTCAGCCCCAGCATTTT